This T cell receptor (beta chain) was retrieved from a study of blood T cell repertoires in COVID-19. About the research overall: Nucleic acid was either cDNA or gDNA, and it came from T cells, B-cell-depleted T cells, or PBMCs.

Residents of about two dozen US areas, aged 18 to 89 years, made up the participants. Allocation to cohorts depended on clinical history reported by the participants. Cohort 3 recovered donors had two negative PCRs, clearance, or symptom resolution. Germline V gene data show CDR1 as KGHSH and CDR2 as LQKENI. This CDR3 has 13 amino acids. V gave up 6 bases and J gave up 5 bases, with 14 bases separating them. This clone has more than one count but fewer than ten. TCRdb's table, derived via immunoSEQ multiplex PCR, lists solely in-frame clones and lacks some. Of roughly 250,000 clones in the sample, around 84% were seen once.

This TCR derives from a woman between 45 and 60 years old who had recovered from COVID-19. Sequences were obtained from PBMCs or T cells enriched from blood (not recorded which). This chain connects TRBV18 to TRBJ2-7, with a possible D match to TRBD1 (6 bases). CDR3 sequence: CASSYREIDEQYF. DNA of the CDR3: TGTGCCAGCTCTTACAGGGAAATCGACGAGCAGTACTTC.